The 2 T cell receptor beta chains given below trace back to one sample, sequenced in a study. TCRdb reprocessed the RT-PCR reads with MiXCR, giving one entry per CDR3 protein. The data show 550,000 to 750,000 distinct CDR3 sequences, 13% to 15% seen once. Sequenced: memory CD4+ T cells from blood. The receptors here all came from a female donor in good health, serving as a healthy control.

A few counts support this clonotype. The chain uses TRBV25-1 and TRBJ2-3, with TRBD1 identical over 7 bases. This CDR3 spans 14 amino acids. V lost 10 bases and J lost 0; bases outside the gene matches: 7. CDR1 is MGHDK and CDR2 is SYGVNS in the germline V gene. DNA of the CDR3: TGTGCCACCCAGGGACAGCTTAGCACAGATACGCAGTATTTT. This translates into CATQGQLSTDTQYF.

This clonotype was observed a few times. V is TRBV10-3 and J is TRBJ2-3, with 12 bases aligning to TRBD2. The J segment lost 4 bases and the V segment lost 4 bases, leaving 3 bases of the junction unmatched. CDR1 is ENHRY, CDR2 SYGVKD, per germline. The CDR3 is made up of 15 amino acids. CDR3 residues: CAISVTSGSPDTQYF. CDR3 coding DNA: TGTGCCATCAGTGTGACTAGCGGGAGCCCAGATACGCAGTATTTT.